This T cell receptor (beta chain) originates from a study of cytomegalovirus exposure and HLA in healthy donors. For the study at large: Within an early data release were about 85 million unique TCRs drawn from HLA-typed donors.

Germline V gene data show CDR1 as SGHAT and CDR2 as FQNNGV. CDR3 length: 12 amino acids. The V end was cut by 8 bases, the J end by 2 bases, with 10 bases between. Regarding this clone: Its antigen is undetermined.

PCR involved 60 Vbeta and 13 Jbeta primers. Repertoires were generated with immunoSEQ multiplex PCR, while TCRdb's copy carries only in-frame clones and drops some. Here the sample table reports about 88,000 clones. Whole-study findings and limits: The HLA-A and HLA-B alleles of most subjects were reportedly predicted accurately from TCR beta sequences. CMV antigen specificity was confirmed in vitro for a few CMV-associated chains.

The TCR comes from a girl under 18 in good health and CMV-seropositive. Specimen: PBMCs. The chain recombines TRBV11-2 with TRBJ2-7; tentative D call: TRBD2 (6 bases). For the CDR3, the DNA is TGTGCCAGCGGGGGGAGCGCCTACGAGCAGTACTTC. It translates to CASGGSAYEQYF.